This T cell receptor (beta chain) emerged from a study of blood T cell repertoires in COVID-19. Study context: Italy, Spain and the United States were the sources of the convalescent and acute COVID-19 samples. The analysed material was cDNA or gDNA that came from T cells, B-cell-depleted T cells, or PBMCs.

Study processing details: Reference gene primer amplification yielded estimated nucleated cell counts. Sequencing was performed with immunoSEQ multiplex PCR; in TCRdb, only in-frame clones are kept and a portion is missing. Clone size and V and J calls were adopted from that table, with D and trimming inferred from the DNA. The repertoire holds about 120,000 clones, more than 75% seen once, with about 1.5% in the top ten. The CDR3 has 19 amino acids. After removal of 0 bases from V and 1 base from J, the junction contained 5 bases not matched to a gene. Looked up from germline, CDR1 is SGHNT and CDR2 is YENEEA.

Sequencing input: peripheral blood. The chain joins TRBV11-3 to TRBJ2-1, with TRBD2 matching 14 bases. The sequence was collected from a human donor in a cohort sampled during active COVID-19. The CDR3 DNA follows: TGTGCCAGCAGCTTAGATGGGACTAGCGGGAGCCCATCCTACAATGAGCAGTTCTTC. Protein product: CASSLDGTSGSPSYNEQFF.